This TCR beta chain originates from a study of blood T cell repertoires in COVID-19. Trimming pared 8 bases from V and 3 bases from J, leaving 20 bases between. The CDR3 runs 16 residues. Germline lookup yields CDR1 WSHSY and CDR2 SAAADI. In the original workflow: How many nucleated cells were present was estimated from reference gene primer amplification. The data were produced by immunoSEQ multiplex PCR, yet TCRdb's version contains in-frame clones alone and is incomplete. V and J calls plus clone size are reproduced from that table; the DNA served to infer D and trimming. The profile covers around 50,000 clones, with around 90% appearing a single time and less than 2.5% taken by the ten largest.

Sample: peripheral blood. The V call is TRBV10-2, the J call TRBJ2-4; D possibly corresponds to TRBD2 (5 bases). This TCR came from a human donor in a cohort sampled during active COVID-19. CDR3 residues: CASRPPPGKDKNIQYF. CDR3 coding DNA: TGCGCCAGCCGTCCCCCCCCGGGAAAGGACAAAAACATTCAGTACTTC.